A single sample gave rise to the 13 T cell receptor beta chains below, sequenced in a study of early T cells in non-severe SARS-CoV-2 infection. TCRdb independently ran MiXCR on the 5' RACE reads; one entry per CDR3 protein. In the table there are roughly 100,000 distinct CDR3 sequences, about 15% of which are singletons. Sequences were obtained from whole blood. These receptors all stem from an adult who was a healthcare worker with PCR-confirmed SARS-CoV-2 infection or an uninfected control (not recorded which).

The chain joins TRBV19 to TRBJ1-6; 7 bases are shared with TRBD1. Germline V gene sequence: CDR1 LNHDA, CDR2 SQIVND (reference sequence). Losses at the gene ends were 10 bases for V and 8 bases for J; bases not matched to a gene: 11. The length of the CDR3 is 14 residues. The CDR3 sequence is CATTMGQGDSPLHF. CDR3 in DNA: TGTGCCACCACCATGGGGCAGGGGGATTCACCCCTCCACTTT.

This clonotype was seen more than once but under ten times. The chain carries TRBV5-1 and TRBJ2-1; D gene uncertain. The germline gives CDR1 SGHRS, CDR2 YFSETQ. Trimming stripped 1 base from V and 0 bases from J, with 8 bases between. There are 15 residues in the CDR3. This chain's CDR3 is CASSLSSSSYNEQFF. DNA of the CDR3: TGCGCCAGCAGCTTGTCCAGTAGCTCCTACAATGAGCAGTTCTTC.

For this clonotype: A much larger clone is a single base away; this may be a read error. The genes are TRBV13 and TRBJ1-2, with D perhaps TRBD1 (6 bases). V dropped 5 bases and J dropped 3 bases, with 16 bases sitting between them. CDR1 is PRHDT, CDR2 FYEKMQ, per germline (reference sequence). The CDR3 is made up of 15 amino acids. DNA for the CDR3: TGTGCCAGCAGCCCTGTCGGGGACAAGGACTATGGCTACACCTTC. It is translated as CASSPVGDKDYGYTF.

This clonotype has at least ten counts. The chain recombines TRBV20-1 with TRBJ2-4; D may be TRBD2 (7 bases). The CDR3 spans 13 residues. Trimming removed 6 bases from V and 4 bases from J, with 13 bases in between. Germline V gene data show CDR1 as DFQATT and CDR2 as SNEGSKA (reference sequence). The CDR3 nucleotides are TGCAGTGCCAAAAGGGGGGGTAAAAACATTCAGTACTTC. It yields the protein CSAKRGGKNIQYF.

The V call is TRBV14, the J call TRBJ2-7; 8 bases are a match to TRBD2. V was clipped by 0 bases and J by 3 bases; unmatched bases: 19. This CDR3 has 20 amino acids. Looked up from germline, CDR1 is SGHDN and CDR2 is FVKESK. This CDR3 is CASSQDQALKRGTWGYEQYF. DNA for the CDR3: TGTGCCAGCAGCCAAGATCAGGCTTTAAAGCGGGGGACCTGGGGCTACGAGCAGTACTTC.

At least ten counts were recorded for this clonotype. For the CDR3, the DNA is TGTGCCAGCAGCCTTAGCGGGGGTCGGAACATTCAGTACTTC. It is translated as CASSLSGGRNIQYF. The chain recombines TRBV6-2 or TRBV6-3 with TRBJ2-4; the match to TRBD2 covers 9 bases. Germline trimming cut 6 bases from V and 7 bases from J; bases unmatched to any gene: 7. The CDR3 is 14 residues long. Germline CDR1 and CDR2: MNHEY and SVGEGT.

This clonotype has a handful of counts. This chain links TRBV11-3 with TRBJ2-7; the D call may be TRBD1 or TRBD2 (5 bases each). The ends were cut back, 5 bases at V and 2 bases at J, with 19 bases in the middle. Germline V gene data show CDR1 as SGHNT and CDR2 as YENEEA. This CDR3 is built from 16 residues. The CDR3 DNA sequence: TGTGCCAGCAGCCTACCACACGAGGGGTTAACCTACGAGCAGTACTTC. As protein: CASSLPHEGLTYEQYF.

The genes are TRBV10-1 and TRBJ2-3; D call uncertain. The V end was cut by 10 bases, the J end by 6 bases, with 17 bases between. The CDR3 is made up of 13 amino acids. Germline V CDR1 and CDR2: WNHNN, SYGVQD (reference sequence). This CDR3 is CATRAEATDTQYF. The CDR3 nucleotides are TGCGCCACCCGGGCTGAAGCGACGGATACGCAGTATTTT.

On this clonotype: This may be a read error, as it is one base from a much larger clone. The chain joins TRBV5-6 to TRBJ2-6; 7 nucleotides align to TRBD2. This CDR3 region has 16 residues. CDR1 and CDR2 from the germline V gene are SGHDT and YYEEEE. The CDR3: CVSSPEKGGSRPVLTF. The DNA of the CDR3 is TGTGTCAGCAGCCCGGAAAAGGGAGGGTCCCGACCAGTCCTGACTTTC.

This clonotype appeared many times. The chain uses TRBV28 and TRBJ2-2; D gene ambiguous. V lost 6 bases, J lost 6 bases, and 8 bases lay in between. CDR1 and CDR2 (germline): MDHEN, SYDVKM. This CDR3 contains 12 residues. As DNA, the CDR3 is TGTGCCAGCAGCACGGTTCCCGGGGAGCTGTTTTTT. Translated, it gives CASSTVPGELFF.

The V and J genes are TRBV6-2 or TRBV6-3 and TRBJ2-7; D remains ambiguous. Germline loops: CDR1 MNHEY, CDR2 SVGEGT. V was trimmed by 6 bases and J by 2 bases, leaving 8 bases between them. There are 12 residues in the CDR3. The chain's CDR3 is CASSHGTYEQYF. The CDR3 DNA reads TGTGCCAGCAGCCATGGAACCTACGAGCAGTACTTC.

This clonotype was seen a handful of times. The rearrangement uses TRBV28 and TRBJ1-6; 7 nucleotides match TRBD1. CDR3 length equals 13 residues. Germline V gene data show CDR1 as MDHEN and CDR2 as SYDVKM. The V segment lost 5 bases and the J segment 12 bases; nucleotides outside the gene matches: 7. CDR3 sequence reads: CASSISDRVPLHF. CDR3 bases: TGTGCCAGCAGTATTTCCGACAGGGTACCCCTCCACTTT.

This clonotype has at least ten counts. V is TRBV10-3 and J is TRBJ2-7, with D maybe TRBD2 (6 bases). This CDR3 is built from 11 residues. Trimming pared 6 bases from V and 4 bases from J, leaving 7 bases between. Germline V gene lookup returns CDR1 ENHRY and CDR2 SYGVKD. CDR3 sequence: CAIRDYYEQYF. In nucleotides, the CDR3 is TGTGCCATCAGGGACTATTACGAGCAGTACTTC.